This entry lists 27 T cell receptor beta chains sequenced from one sample in a study of cytomegalovirus exposure and HLA in healthy donors. The PCR made use of 60 Vbeta and 13 Jbeta primers. Here immunoSEQ multiplex PCR was the method, and the copy in TCRdb shows in-frame clones only, minus some. This sample has tens of thousands of clones, with less than 85% found just once. Sequencing was performed on PBMCs. Receptor source: a woman between 45 and 60 years old in good health and CMV-seronegative.

This clone has only one observation. This CDR3 reads CASSLGQGSYEQYV. The CDR3 DNA reads as TGTGCCAGCAGCTTAGGACAGGGTTCCTACGAGCAGTACGTC. This sequence joins TRBV5-4 and TRBJ2-7; 8 bases are shared with TRBD1. The CDR3 has 14 residues. After removal of 2 bases from V and 1 base from J, the junction contained 2 bases not matched to a gene. Looked up from germline, CDR1 is SGHNT and CDR2 is YYREEE (reference sequence).

This rearrangement joins TRBV4-1 to TRBJ1-2; 12 positions agree with TRBD1. V shed 5 bases, J shed 4 bases, and the junction held 14 bases outside the gene matches. The CDR3 is 18 amino acids. The germline V gene has CDR1 MGHRA and CDR2 YSYEKL. CDR3 sequence reads: CASSTPPPGQGAGYGYTF. The CDR3 nucleotides read TGCGCCAGCAGCACCCCTCCTCCGGGACAGGGGGCCGGCTATGGCTACACCTTC.

The J gene is TRBJ1-1, the V gene TRBV6-5, with 7 bases lining up with TRBD1. Germline CDR1 is MNHEY and CDR2 is SVGAGI. The length of the CDR3 is 16 residues. With V trimmed by 3 bases and J by 1 base, 8 bases remained unmatched. The CDR3 DNA reads TGTGCCAGCAGTTATTCCCTGGACAGGCCGAACACTGAAGCTTTCTTT. Translated, it gives CASSYSLDRPNTEAFF.

The chain couples TRBV19 to TRBJ1-4; a possible D gene is TRBD1 (5 bases). The CDR3 length is 14 residues. V lost 7 bases and J lost 7, with 16 bases in between. CDR1 and CDR2 (germline): LNHDA, SQIVND (reference sequence). CDR3 region: CASTKMGLGEKLFF. The CDR3, as DNA: TGTGCCAGTACCAAAATGGGACTTGGTGAAAAACTGTTTTTT. The complete variable domain, with remaining parts taken from reference TRBV19 and TRBJ1-4, reads DGGITQSPKYLFRKEGQNVTLSCEQNLNHDAMYWYRQDPGQGLRLIYYSQIVNDFQKGDIAEGYSVSREKKESFPLTVTSAQKNPTAFYLCASTKMGLGEKLFFGSGTQLSVL.

The chain uses TRBV28 and TRBJ1-5; TRBD1 matches at 8 bases. Germline V gene lookup returns CDR1 MDHEN and CDR2 SYDVKM. The V and J ends lost 5 bases and 1 base, in that order; junction bases with no gene match: 4. This CDR3 is 15 amino acids long. The CDR3 sequence: CASSGQGLSNQPQHF. The CDR3 DNA sequence: TGTGCCAGCAGTGGACAGGGTCTAAGCAATCAGCCCCAGCATTTT. The whole variable domain, remainder taken from reference TRBV28 and TRBJ1-5, is DVKVTQSSRYLVKRTGEKVFLECVQDMDHENMFWYRQDPGLGLRLIYFSYDVKMKEKGDIPEGYSVSREKKERFSLILESASTNQTSMYLCASSGQGLSNQPQHFGDGTRLSIL.

The rearrangement uses TRBV28 and TRBJ2-7; D might be TRBD2 (5 bases). Trimming pared 10 bases from V and 1 base from J, leaving 14 bases between. The CDR3 length is 13 residues. Germline-derived CDR1 and CDR2 are MDHEN and SYDVKM. DNA of the CDR3: TGTGCCACCCTCGGAGGTCCTTCCTACGAGCAGTACGTC. It translates to CATLGGPSYEQYV.

The rearrangement uses TRBV6-1 and TRBJ1-6, with D possibly matching TRBD1 (5 bases). The length of the CDR3 is 16 residues. The germline V gene encodes CDR1 MNHNS and CDR2 SASEGT. Trimming left V 1 base short and J 0 bases short, with 7 bases between. The CDR3 loop reads CASSEVDSSYNSPLHF. In DNA form, the CDR3 reads TGTGCCAGCAGTGAAGTAGACAGCTCCTATAATTCACCCCTCCACTTT.

V gene TRBV7-8 combines with J gene TRBJ2-3; D unresolved. The CDR3 contains 13 residues. The V and J ends lost 2 bases and 2 bases respectively, with 5 bases between them. The germline V gene encodes CDR1 SGHVS and CDR2 FQNEAQ. The CDR3 protein is CASSLSHTDTQYF. The CDR3 coding sequence is TGTGCCAGCAGCTTAAGCCACACAGATACGCAGTATTTT.

A note on this clone: This likely comes from a read error, as the CDR3 has no conserved phenylalanine or tryptophan at its end. The chain recombines TRBV7-6 with TRBJ1-2, with TRBD1 matching over 8 bases. The trim removed 2 bases at V and 6 bases at J, leaving 5 bases unmatched. Looked up from germline, CDR1 is SGHVS and CDR2 is FNYEAQ. CDR3 size: 14 residues. CDR3 loop: CASSLSGQADGYTV. The CDR3 nucleotides are TGTGCCAGCAGCTTATCGGGACAGGCCGATGGCTACACCGTC.

V gene TRBV7-8 combines with J gene TRBJ2-3, with TRBD2 matching 10 bases. The trim removed 2 bases at V and 4 bases at J, leaving 6 bases unmatched. The CDR3 spans 16 residues. CDR1 SGHVS and CDR2 FQNEAQ come from the germline V gene. DNA of the CDR3: TGTGCCAGCAGCTTAAGCGGGAGGGCCAAGGCAGATACGCAGTATTTT. It specifies CASSLSGRAKADTQYF.

V and J are TRBV6-1 and TRBJ2-3; 7 bases align to TRBD2. The CDR3 has 13 residues. Unmatched junction bases numbered 4, after V lost 5 bases and J lost 5 bases. Germline CDR1 is MNHNS and CDR2 is SASEGT. The CDR3 DNA follows: TGTGCCAGCAGTACGTTAGCGGGAGATACGCAGTATTTT. This codes for CASSTLAGDTQYF.

This clone has just a few counts. The rearrangement joins TRBV5-1 to TRBJ1-2; 8 nucleotides line up with TRBD1. Per the germline V gene, CDR1 is SGHRS and CDR2 is YFSETQ. The V segment lost 4 bases and the J segment 8 bases; nucleotides outside the gene matches: 10. The CDR3 runs 14 residues. The CDR3 reads CASSIGTGGGGYTF. CDR3 DNA sequence: TGCGCCAGCAGCATAGGGACAGGTGGCGGAGGCTACACCTTC.

As DNA, the CDR3 is TGTGCCAGCACCGCGGGGGGTAGAGGGACTGAAGCTTTCTTT. The encoded protein is CASTAGGRGTEAFF. This chain joins TRBV27 and TRBJ1-1; D perhaps matches TRBD1 (5 bases). The CDR3 has 14 amino acids. The V end was cut by 7 bases, the J end by 5 bases, with 17 bases between. Germline V gene data show CDR1 as MNHEY and CDR2 as SMNVEV (reference sequence).

This clone was detected once. The chain joins TRBV29-1 to TRBJ1-4; 7 positions match TRBD1. CDR3 length: 15 amino acids. The germline gives CDR1 SQVTM, CDR2 ANQGSEA. The V segment lost 6 bases and the J segment 3 bases; nucleotides outside the gene matches: 10. For the CDR3, the DNA is TGCAGCGTCTCGACAGGGAGTCTAGCTAATGAAAAACTGTTTTTT. Its translation is CSVSTGSLANEKLFF.

The rearrangement uses TRBV23-1 and TRBJ1-5; 8 nucleotides agree with TRBD1. TRBV23-1 counts as an open reading frame of uncertain function. The CDR3 covers 17 residues. J lost 2 bases, V lost 4 bases, and 10 bases had no gene match. The CDR3 protein is CASSPDRVPRGNQPQHF. The CDR3 DNA reads as TGCGCCAGCAGTCCGGACAGGGTCCCTCGGGGCAATCAGCCCCAGCATTTT.

This CDR3 is CASSPTAGVSETQYF. The CDR3 nucleotides read TGTGCCAGCAGCCCAACCGCGGGAGTCTCAGAGACCCAGTACTTC. The V gene is TRBV7-6, the J gene TRBJ2-5, with 7 bases aligning to TRBD2. V lost 5 bases and J lost 4; bases outside the gene matches: 10. Germline V lookup: CDR1 SGHVS, CDR2 FNYEAQ. The CDR3 is made up of 15 amino acids.

The chain uses TRBV5-8 and TRBJ2-1, with TRBD1 identical over 9 bases. After removal of 4 bases from V and 8 bases from J, the junction contained 10 bases not matched to a gene. The CDR3 has 15 residues. Per the germline V gene, CDR1 is SGHTS and CDR2 is YDEGEE. The CDR3 here is CASSTEGQGLDEQFF. For the CDR3, the DNA is TGTGCCAGCAGCACCGAGGGACAGGGTCTCGATGAGCAGTTCTTC.

CDR3 amino acids: CASTGNRDVYNEQFF. The CDR3 nucleotides read TGTGCCAGCACAGGTAACAGGGACGTATACAATGAGCAGTTCTTC. This chain uses TRBV2 with TRBJ2-1; tentatively, D is TRBD1 (6 bases). The length of the CDR3 is 15 residues. The V gene's germline CDR1 is SNHLY and CDR2 FYNNEI. Trimming removed 7 bases at V and 4 bases at J, with 17 bases between.

This sequence joins TRBV7-9 and TRBJ2-6, with a tentative D call TRBD1 (6 bases). The CDR3 has 13 amino acids. Germline lookup yields CDR1 SEHNR and CDR2 FQNEAQ (reference sequence). V was clipped by 5 bases and J by 13 bases, with 15 bases between them. The CDR3 coding sequence is TGTGCCAGCAGCCCCACAGGGCATGGGGTCCTGACTTTC. This translates into CASSPTGHGVLTF.

The chain couples TRBV7-8 to TRBJ1-1, with 7 bases lining up with TRBD1. Germline assignment: CDR1 SGHVS and CDR2 FQNEAQ. After removal of 1 base from V and 2 bases from J, the junction contained 4 bases not matched to a gene. This CDR3 is 15 amino acids long. Here the CDR3 DNA reads TGTGCCAGCAGCTTAGAATCAGGGGGTAACACTGAAGCTTTCTTT. Translating gives CASSLESGGNTEAFF.

The V and J genes are TRBV27 and TRBJ2-1, with D possibly TRBD1 on 6 matching bases. The CDR3 covers 14 residues. V shed 2 bases and J shed 3 bases, with 8 bases lying between them. Germline V gives CDR1 MNHEY, CDR2 SMNVEV (reference sequence). For the CDR3, the DNA is TGTGCCAGCAGTTTACAGGGGTTCTACAATGAGCAGTTCTTC. As protein: CASSLQGFYNEQFF.

The chain recombines TRBV19 with TRBJ1-5; unclear D gene. Germline CDR1 reads LNHDA; CDR2 reads SQIVND (reference sequence). The length of the CDR3 is 15 residues. V shed 4 bases and J shed 3 bases, with 13 bases lying between them. Written as DNA, the CDR3 is TGTGCCAGTAGTACCCCCCGGAGGGTCAATCAGCCCCAGCATTTT. It is translated as CASSTPRRVNQPQHF.

This chain connects TRBV19 to TRBJ2-7; TRBD2 is a possible D gene (7 bases). V was cut by 4 bases and J by 4 bases, with 23 bases left in between. This CDR3 has 17 amino acids. Germline lookup yields CDR1 LNHDA and CDR2 SQIVND (reference sequence). The chain's CDR3 is CASSKGGGLADVYEQYF. The CDR3 bases are TGTGCCAGTAGTAAGGGGGGTGGGCTAGCGGATGTATACGAGCAGTACTTC.

V and J are TRBV5-6 and TRBJ2-3; tentative D call: TRBD1 (6 bases). The CDR3 runs 15 residues. Per the germline V gene, CDR1 is SGHDT and CDR2 is YYEEEE. V was cut by 0 bases and J by 3 bases, with 11 bases left in between. The CDR3 here is CASSLGRGVTDTQYF. CDR3 bases: TGTGCCAGCAGCTTGGGCAGGGGAGTTACAGATACGCAGTATTTT.

The chain uses TRBV30 and TRBJ1-4, with D possibly being TRBD1 (6 bases). CDR3 length: 11 amino acids. The germline V gene has CDR1 GTSNPN and CDR2 SVGIG (reference sequence). Deletions cut 2 bases from V and 11 bases from J, with 9 bases between. CDR3 protein: CAWSFDRKLFF. The CDR3 nucleotides read TGTGCCTGGAGTTTCGACAGGAAACTGTTTTTT.

The V and J genes are TRBV29-1 and TRBJ2-7; 8 nucleotides match TRBD1. With 4 bases clipped from V and 5 bases from J, the junction kept 7 bases outside the gene matches. Germline values: CDR1 SQVTM, CDR2 ANQGSEA. The CDR3 covers 13 residues. The CDR3 loop is CSVAKDRVHEQYF. The CDR3 DNA reads as TGCAGCGTTGCCAAGGACAGGGTCCACGAGCAGTACTTC.

The rearrangement joins TRBV5-1 to TRBJ2-1; maybe TRBD2 (5 bases). This CDR3 is built from 11 residues. V dropped 5 bases and J dropped 14 bases, with 14 bases sitting between them. The germline V gene has CDR1 SGHRS and CDR2 YFSETQ. Here the CDR3 DNA reads TGCGCCAGCAGGGGTGTTGAGAGGGAGTTCTTC. Protein: CASRGVEREFF.